These T cell receptor beta chains were read from a single sample in a study of shared clonotypes between healthy human individuals. The repertoire was sequenced with immunoSEQ multiplex PCR; TCRdb's copy has only in-frame clones and lacks some. The data show about a million clones, 75% seen once. Source material: memory CD4+ T cells sorted from blood. The source of these receptors is a young man in good health. The CDR3 runs from the conserved cysteine through the conserved F or W. D genes are given only for firm matches. For some rows the clone size is stated as once, few or many, or as a class when expanded; others skip it.

d_gene: -
abundance: -
v_gene: TRBV12-5
j_gene: TRBJ1-2
CDR3aa: CASGLVTSAGYTF
CDR3nt: TGTGCTAGTGGTTTGGTAACCAGCGCTGGCTACACCTTC

d_gene: -
abundance: -
v_gene: TRBV7-9
j_gene: TRBJ2-7
CDR3aa: CASSPSYEQYF
CDR3nt: TGTGCCAGCAGCCCATCTTACGAGCAGTACTTC

d_gene: -
abundance: -
v_gene: TRBV7-9
j_gene: TRBJ2-3
CDR3aa: CASSLAGGITDTQYF
CDR3nt: TGTGCCAGCAGCTTAGCTGGGGGAATCACAGATACGCAGTATTTT

d_gene: -
abundance: -
v_gene: TRBV10-3
j_gene: TRBJ2-2
CDR3aa: CAISPLYTGELFF
CDR3nt: TGTGCCATCAGCCCCCTCTACACCGGGGAGCTGTTTTTT

d_gene: -
abundance: -
v_gene: TRBV7-2
j_gene: TRBJ2-7
CDR3aa: CASSLARGPYEQYF
CDR3nt: TGTGCCAGCAGCTTAGCTCGGGGACCCTACGAGCAGTACTTC

d_gene: TRBD1
abundance: many
v_gene: TRBV5-1
j_gene: TRBJ2-1
CDR3aa: CASSLGQGGNEQFF
CDR3nt: TGCGCCAGCAGCTTGGGACAGGGCGGCAATGAGCAGTTCTTC

d_gene: -
abundance: -
v_gene: TRBV6-1
j_gene: TRBJ2-4
CDR3aa: CASSETAVAKNIQYF
CDR3nt: TGTGCCAGCAGTGAAACAGCGGTAGCCAAAAACATTCAGTACTTC

d_gene: -
abundance: -
v_gene: TRBV11-2
j_gene: TRBJ2-2
CDR3aa: CASSLGVWADTGELFF
CDR3nt: TGTGCCAGCAGCTTAGGGGTGTGGGCGGACACCGGGGAGCTGTTTTTT

d_gene: -
abundance: -
v_gene: TRBV10-3
j_gene: TRBJ1-2
CDR3aa: CAISGERYYGYTF
CDR3nt: TGTGCCATCAGTGGGGAAAGGTACTATGGCTACACCTTC

d_gene: -
abundance: -
v_gene: TRBV7-3
j_gene: TRBJ2-6
CDR3aa: CASSPPGTYLSGANVLTF
CDR3nt: TGTGCCAGCAGCCCTCCAGGGACTTACCTCTCTGGGGCCAACGTCCTGACTTTC

d_gene: -
abundance: -
v_gene: TRBV5-4
j_gene: TRBJ1-5
CDR3aa: CASSPDRNQPQHF
CDR3nt: TGTGCCAGCAGTCCTGACAGGAATCAGCCCCAGCATTTT

d_gene: -
abundance: -
v_gene: TRBV13
j_gene: TRBJ2-3
CDR3aa: CASIRREGGDTQYF
CDR3nt: TGTGCCAGCATAAGGCGGGAAGGGGGAGATACGCAGTATTTT

d_gene: TRBD1
abundance: -
v_gene: TRBV9
j_gene: TRBJ1-3
CDR3aa: CASSVDPGQGRGNTIYF
CDR3nt: TGTGCCAGCAGCGTAGACCCGGGACAGGGGCGAGGAAACACCATATATTTT

d_gene: -
abundance: -
v_gene: TRBV29-1
j_gene: TRBJ2-2
CDR3aa: CSVGLGTGELFF
CDR3nt: TGCAGCGTTGGTCTGGGGACCGGGGAGCTGTTTTTT

d_gene: TRBD1
abundance: once
v_gene: TRBV18
j_gene: TRBJ1-2
CDR3aa: CASSPGQSNGYTF
CDR3nt: TGTGCCAGCTCGCCGGGACAGAGCAATGGCTACACCTTC

d_gene: TRBD2
abundance: -
v_gene: TRBV7-9
j_gene: TRBJ2-1
CDR3aa: CASSRSGGPKFF
CDR3nt: TGTGCCAGCAGCCGTAGCGGGGGCCCGAAGTTCTTC

d_gene: -
abundance: -
v_gene: TRBV7-2
j_gene: TRBJ2-7
CDR3aa: CASSQGQQGTEQYF
CDR3nt: TGTGCCAGCAGCCAAGGCCAGCAGGGGACGGAGCAGTACTTC

d_gene: -
abundance: -
v_gene: TRBV7-2
j_gene: TRBJ2-7
CDR3aa: CASSLAGGSSYEQYF
CDR3nt: TGTGCCAGCAGCTTAGCAGGGGGATCCTCCTACGAGCAGTACTTC

d_gene: -
abundance: -
v_gene: TRBV7-9
j_gene: TRBJ2-1
CDR3aa: CASSLNWGEQFF
CDR3nt: TGTGCCAGCAGCTTAAATTGGGGTGAGCAGTTCTTC

d_gene: -
abundance: -
v_gene: TRBV30
j_gene: TRBJ1-6
CDR3aa: CAWSVGKTSADSPLHF
CDR3nt: TGTGCCTGGAGTGTAGGGAAAACTTCAGCGGATTCACCCCTCCACTTT

d_gene: TRBD1
abundance: -
v_gene: TRBV9
j_gene: TRBJ1-2
CDR3aa: CASSVDPGGNYGYTF
CDR3nt: TGTGCCAGCAGCGTCGATCCAGGGGGAAACTATGGCTACACCTTC

d_gene: -
abundance: -
v_gene: TRBV5-1
j_gene: TRBJ2-7
CDR3aa: CASSVGGTDYHYEQYF
CDR3nt: TGCGCCAGCAGCGTAGGAGGGACAGACTATCACTACGAGCAGTACTTC

d_gene: -
abundance: -
v_gene: TRBV19
j_gene: TRBJ2-3
CDR3aa: CASSMGVSTDTQYF
CDR3nt: TGTGCCAGTAGTATGGGTGTCTCCACAGATACGCAGTATTTT

d_gene: TRBD1
abundance: few
v_gene: TRBV30
j_gene: TRBJ1-5
CDR3aa: CAWSRTGKTNQPQHF
CDR3nt: TGTGCCTGGAGTAGGACAGGGAAGACTAATCAGCCCCAGCATTTT

d_gene: -
abundance: -
v_gene: TRBV5-6
j_gene: TRBJ2-5
CDR3aa: CASSLGSSRLKYQETQYF
CDR3nt: TGTGCCAGCAGCTTGGGGTCTAGCAGGTTAAAGTACCAAGAGACCCAGTACTTC

d_gene: -
abundance: few
v_gene: TRBV5-1
j_gene: TRBJ1-1
CDR3aa: CASTTSGQSTEAFF
CDR3nt: TGCGCCAGCACCACGTCGGGCCAGTCCACTGAAGCTTTCTTT

d_gene: -
abundance: -
v_gene: TRBV6-1
j_gene: TRBJ1-1
CDR3aa: CASSSGRQGGEAFF
CDR3nt: TGTGCCAGCAGCTCAGGAAGGCAGGGTGGTGAAGCTTTCTTT

d_gene: -
abundance: -
v_gene: TRBV7-9
j_gene: TRBJ1-5
CDR3aa: CASATTENQPQHF
CDR3nt: TGTGCCAGCGCCACGACAGAAAATCAGCCCCAGCATTTT

d_gene: -
abundance: -
v_gene: TRBV28
j_gene: TRBJ2-5
CDR3aa: CASSFRQGLETQYF
CDR3nt: TGTGCCAGCAGTTTTCGGCAGGGTTTAGAGACCCAGTACTTC

d_gene: -
abundance: -
v_gene: TRBV7-8
j_gene: TRBJ1-1
CDR3aa: CASSLKGMNTEAFF
CDR3nt: TGTGCCAGCAGCTTAAAGGGTATGAACACTGAAGCTTTCTTT

d_gene: TRBD1
abundance: many
v_gene: TRBV5-5
j_gene: TRBJ1-1
CDR3aa: CASSTGQGDRAFF
CDR3nt: TGTGCCAGCAGTACCGGACAGGGGGATCGAGCTTTCTTT

d_gene: TRBD2
abundance: -
v_gene: TRBV10-3
j_gene: TRBJ2-2
CDR3aa: CAISDPGGPPNTGELFF
CDR3nt: TGTGCCATCAGTGACCCGGGGGGACCACCGAACACCGGGGAGCTGTTTTTT

d_gene: TRBD2
abundance: -
v_gene: TRBV5-1
j_gene: TRBJ2-4
CDR3aa: CASSSTSGRENIQYF
CDR3nt: TGCGCCAGCAGCAGTACTAGCGGGAGGGAAAACATTCAGTACTTC

d_gene: -
abundance: -
v_gene: TRBV10-3
j_gene: TRBJ2-1
CDR3aa: CAISDSTRKGNEQFF
CDR3nt: TGTGCCATCAGTGACTCAACTAGGAAGGGCAATGAGCAGTTCTTC

d_gene: TRBD2
abundance: -
v_gene: TRBV15
j_gene: TRBJ2-2
CDR3aa: CATSLSGSGGGELFF
CDR3nt: TGTGCCACCAGCTTATCAGGGAGCGGGGGCGGGGAGCTGTTTTTT

d_gene: -
abundance: -
v_gene: TRBV2
j_gene: TRBJ1-2
CDR3aa: CASSESRENYGYTF
CDR3nt: TGTGCCAGCAGTGAAAGTCGGGAGAACTATGGCTACACCTTC

d_gene: -
abundance: -
v_gene: TRBV6-5
j_gene: TRBJ2-2
CDR3aa: CASSGFANTGELFF
CDR3nt: TGTGCCAGCAGTGGGTTCGCGAACACCGGGGAGCTGTTTTTT

d_gene: TRBD2
abundance: many
v_gene: TRBV30
j_gene: TRBJ2-7
CDR3aa: CASAGGPREQYF
CDR3nt: TGTGCCTCTGCGGGAGGGCCGCGAGAGCAGTACTTC

d_gene: -
abundance: -
v_gene: TRBV7-9
j_gene: TRBJ2-5
CDR3aa: CASSLIEAQYF
CDR3nt: TGTGCCAGCAGCTTAATTGAGGCCCAGTACTTC

d_gene: -
abundance: -
v_gene: TRBV6-6
j_gene: TRBJ2-3
CDR3aa: CASSYSTEGTDTQYF
CDR3nt: TGTGCCAGCAGTTACTCCACTGAGGGCACAGATACGCAGTATTTT

d_gene: -
abundance: -
v_gene: TRBV28
j_gene: TRBJ1-2
CDR3aa: CASSLLRGYGYTF
CDR3nt: TGTGCCAGCAGTTTATTACGGGGCTATGGCTACACCTTC

d_gene: TRBD2
abundance: -
v_gene: TRBV10-3
j_gene: TRBJ2-4
CDR3aa: CAISASGDLAIQYF
CDR3nt: TGTGCCATCAGTGCTAGCGGGGATCTAGCCATTCAGTACTTC

d_gene: -
abundance: few
v_gene: TRBV9
j_gene: TRBJ2-6
CDR3aa: CASSATTSGANVLTF
CDR3nt: TGTGCCAGCAGCGCAACTACCTCTGGGGCCAACGTCCTGACTTTC

d_gene: -
abundance: -
v_gene: TRBV5-1
j_gene: TRBJ2-2
CDR3aa: CASSLSPLAGELFF
CDR3nt: TGCGCCAGCAGCTTGTCCCCCCTGGCCGGGGAGCTGTTTTTT

d_gene: -
abundance: -
v_gene: TRBV7-3
j_gene: TRBJ1-6
CDR3aa: CASSTSQDSPLHF
CDR3nt: TGTGCCAGCAGCACCAGTCAGGATTCACCCCTCCACTTT

d_gene: TRBD1
abundance: -
v_gene: TRBV14
j_gene: TRBJ1-1
CDR3aa: CASSLQDRATEAFF
CDR3nt: TGTGCCAGCAGCCTCCAGGACAGGGCCACTGAAGCTTTCTTT

d_gene: -
abundance: -
v_gene: TRBV11-1
j_gene: TRBJ2-6
CDR3aa: CASSLEGGTGANVLTF
CDR3nt: TGTGCCAGCAGCTTAGAAGGGGGAACTGGGGCCAACGTCCTGACTTTC

d_gene: -
abundance: -
v_gene: TRBV6-1
j_gene: TRBJ1-1
CDR3aa: CASSPTGNTEAFF
CDR3nt: TGTGCCAGCAGCCCAACAGGGAACACTGAAGCTTTCTTT

d_gene: TRBD1
abundance: few
v_gene: TRBV5-1
j_gene: TRBJ2-7
CDR3aa: CASSLAGTGTYEQYF
CDR3nt: TGCGCCAGCAGCTTGGCCGGGACAGGGACCTACGAGCAGTACTTC

d_gene: -
abundance: -
v_gene: TRBV27
j_gene: TRBJ2-7
CDR3aa: CASSLKGDTYEQYF
CDR3nt: TGTGCCAGCAGTTTAAAAGGGGACACCTACGAGCAGTACTTC

d_gene: -
abundance: -
v_gene: TRBV4-2
j_gene: TRBJ1-2
CDR3aa: CASSQDPGLAGFGYTF
CDR3nt: TGTGCCAGCAGCCAGGATCCAGGCCTTGCAGGGTTTGGCTACACCTTC

d_gene: -
abundance: -
v_gene: TRBV5-8
j_gene: TRBJ1-1
CDR3aa: CASSFTEAFF
CDR3nt: TGTGCCAGCAGCTTCACTGAAGCTTTCTTT

d_gene: TRBD2
abundance: -
v_gene: TRBV5-1
j_gene: TRBJ2-2
CDR3aa: CASSSISGMATGELFF
CDR3nt: TGCGCCAGCAGCTCCATAAGCGGGATGGCAACCGGGGAGCTGTTTTTT

d_gene: -
abundance: -
v_gene: TRBV12-2
j_gene: TRBJ1-2
CDR3aa: CASRFRGGHYGYTF
CDR3nt: TGTGCAAGTCGCTTCCGAGGGGGTCACTATGGCTACACCTTC

d_gene: -
abundance: -
v_gene: TRBV18
j_gene: TRBJ2-7
CDR3aa: CASSPPISVGTYEQYF
CDR3nt: TGTGCCAGCTCACCACCGATCTCCGTTGGAACCTACGAGCAGTACTTC

d_gene: -
abundance: few
v_gene: TRBV5-1
j_gene: TRBJ1-1
CDR3aa: CASSAEPPGRTNTEAFF
CDR3nt: TGCGCCAGCAGCGCGGAACCGCCGGGACGGACGAACACTGAAGCTTTCTTT

d_gene: -
abundance: -
v_gene: TRBV2
j_gene: TRBJ2-7
CDR3aa: CASCGEPYEQYF
CDR3nt: TGTGCCAGCTGTGGGGAACCCTACGAGCAGTACTTC